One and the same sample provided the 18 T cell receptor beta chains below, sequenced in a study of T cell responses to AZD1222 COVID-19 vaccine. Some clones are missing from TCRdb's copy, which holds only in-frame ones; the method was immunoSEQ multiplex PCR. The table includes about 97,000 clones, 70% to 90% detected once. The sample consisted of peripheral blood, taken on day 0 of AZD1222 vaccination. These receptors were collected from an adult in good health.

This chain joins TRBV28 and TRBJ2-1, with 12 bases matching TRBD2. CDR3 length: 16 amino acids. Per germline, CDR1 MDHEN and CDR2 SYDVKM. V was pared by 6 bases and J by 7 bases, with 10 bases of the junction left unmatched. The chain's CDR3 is CASRPPLAGGVNEQFF. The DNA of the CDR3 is TGTGCCAGCAGACCGCCCCTAGCGGGGGGGGTGAATGAGCAGTTCTTC.

CDR3 sequence: CASSFYGGAINTGELFF. The CDR3 DNA sequence: TGTGCCAGCAGCTTTTACGGGGGGGCGATAAACACCGGGGAGCTGTTTTTT. The chain has TRBV7-6 and TRBJ2-2, with 8 positions matching TRBD2. The J segment lost 2 bases and the V segment lost 3 bases, leaving 8 bases of the junction unmatched. The CDR3 loop spans 17 amino acids. Germline V lookup: CDR1 SGHVS, CDR2 FNYEAQ.

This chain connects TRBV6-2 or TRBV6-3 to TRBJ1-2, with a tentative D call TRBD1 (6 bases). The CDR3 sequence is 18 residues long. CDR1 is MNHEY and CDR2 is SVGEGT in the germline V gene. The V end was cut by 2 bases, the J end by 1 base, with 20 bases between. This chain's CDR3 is CASSYNTFIYRDNYGYTF. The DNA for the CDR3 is TGTGCCAGCAGTTACAACACGTTCATCTACAGGGATAACTATGGCTACACCTTC.

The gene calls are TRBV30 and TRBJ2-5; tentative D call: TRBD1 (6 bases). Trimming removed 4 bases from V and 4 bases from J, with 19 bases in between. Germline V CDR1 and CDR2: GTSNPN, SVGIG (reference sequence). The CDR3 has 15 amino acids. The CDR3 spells CAWTPGPGRGETQYF. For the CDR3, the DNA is TGTGCCTGGACCCCGGGTCCGGGCAGGGGAGAGACCCAGTACTTC.

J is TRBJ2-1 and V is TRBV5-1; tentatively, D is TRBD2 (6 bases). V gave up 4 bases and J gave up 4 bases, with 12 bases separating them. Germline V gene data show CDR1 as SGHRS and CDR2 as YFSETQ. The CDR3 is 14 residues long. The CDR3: CASSPGEWYNEQFF. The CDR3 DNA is TGCGCCAGCAGCCCGGGGGAGTGGTACAATGAGCAGTTCTTC.

CDR3: CASSVAGGFGNTIYF. The CDR3 DNA follows: TGTGCCAGCAGCGTAGCAGGGGGATTTGGAAACACCATATATTTT. The chain carries TRBV9 and TRBJ1-3; 7 nucleotides agree with TRBD1. CDR3 length: 15 residues. J gave up 3 bases and V 0 bases, and 3 bases lay outside the gene matches. The germline V gene has CDR1 SGDLS and CDR2 YYNGEE.

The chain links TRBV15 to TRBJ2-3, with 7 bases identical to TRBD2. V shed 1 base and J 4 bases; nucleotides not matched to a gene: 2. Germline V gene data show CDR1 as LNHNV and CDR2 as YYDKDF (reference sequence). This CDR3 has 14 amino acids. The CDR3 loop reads CATSRGLAADTQYF. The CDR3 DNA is TGTGCCACCAGCAGAGGACTAGCTGCAGATACGCAGTATTTT.

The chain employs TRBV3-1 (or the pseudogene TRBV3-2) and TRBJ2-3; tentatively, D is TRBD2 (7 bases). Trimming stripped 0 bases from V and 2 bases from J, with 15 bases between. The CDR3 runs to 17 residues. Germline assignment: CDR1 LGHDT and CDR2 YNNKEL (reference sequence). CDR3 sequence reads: CASSQEGLRGLTDTQYF. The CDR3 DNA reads TGTGCCAGCAGCCAAGAAGGGCTGCGGGGGCTCACAGATACGCAGTATTTT.

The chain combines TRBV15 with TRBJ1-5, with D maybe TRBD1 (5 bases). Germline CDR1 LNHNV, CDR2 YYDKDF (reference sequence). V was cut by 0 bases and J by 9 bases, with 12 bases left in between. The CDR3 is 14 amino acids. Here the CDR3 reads CATSRDRTPWPQHF. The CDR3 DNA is TGTGCCACCAGCAGAGATCGGACACCTTGGCCCCAGCATTTT.

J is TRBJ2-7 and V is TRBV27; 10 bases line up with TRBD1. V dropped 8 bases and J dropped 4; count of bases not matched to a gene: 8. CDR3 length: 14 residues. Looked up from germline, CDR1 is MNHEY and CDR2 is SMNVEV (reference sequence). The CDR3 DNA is TGTGCCAGCGGAACAGGGACAGGGGTTTACGAGCAGTACTTC. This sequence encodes CASGTGTGVYEQYF.

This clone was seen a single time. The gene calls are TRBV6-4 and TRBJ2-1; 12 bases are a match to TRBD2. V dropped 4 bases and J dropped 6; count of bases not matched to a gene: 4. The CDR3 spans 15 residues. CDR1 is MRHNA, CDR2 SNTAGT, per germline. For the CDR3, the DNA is TGTGCCAGCAGTGTGACTAGCGGGGGCGGCAATGAGCAGTTCTTC. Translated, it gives CASSVTSGGGNEQFF.

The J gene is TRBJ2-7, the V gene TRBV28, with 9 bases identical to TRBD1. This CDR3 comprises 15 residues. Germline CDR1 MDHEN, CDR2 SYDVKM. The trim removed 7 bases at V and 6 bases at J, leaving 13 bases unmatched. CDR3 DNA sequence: TGTGCCAGCAATCCCCCAGGGACAGGGATGCCCGAGCAGTACTTC. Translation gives CASNPPGTGMPEQYF.

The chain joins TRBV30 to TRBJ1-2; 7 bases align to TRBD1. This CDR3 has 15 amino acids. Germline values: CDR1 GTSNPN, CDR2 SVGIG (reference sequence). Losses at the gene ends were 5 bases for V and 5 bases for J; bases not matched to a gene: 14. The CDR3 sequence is CAWGEGAQGRYGYTF. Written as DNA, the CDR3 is TGTGCCTGGGGGGAGGGGGCACAGGGTAGGTATGGCTACACCTTC.

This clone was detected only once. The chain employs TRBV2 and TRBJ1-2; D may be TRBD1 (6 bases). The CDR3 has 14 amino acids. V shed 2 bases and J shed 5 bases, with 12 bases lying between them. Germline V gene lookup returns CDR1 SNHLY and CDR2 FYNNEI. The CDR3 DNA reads TGTGCCAGCAGTGAATCGCAGGGGCTGTATGGCTACACCTTC. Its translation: CASSESQGLYGYTF.

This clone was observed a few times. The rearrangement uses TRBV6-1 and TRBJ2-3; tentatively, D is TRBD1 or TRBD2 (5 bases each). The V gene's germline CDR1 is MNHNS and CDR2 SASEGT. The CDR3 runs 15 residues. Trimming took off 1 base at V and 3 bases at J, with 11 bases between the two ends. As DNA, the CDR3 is TGTGCCAGCAGTGAAGGGAAGCGGACAACAGATACGCAGTATTTT. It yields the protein CASSEGKRTTDTQYF.

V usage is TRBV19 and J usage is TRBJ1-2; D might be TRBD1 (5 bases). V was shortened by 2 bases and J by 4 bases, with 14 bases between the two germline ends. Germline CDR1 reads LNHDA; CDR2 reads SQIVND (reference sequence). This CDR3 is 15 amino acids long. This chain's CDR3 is CASSISGEGAYGYTF. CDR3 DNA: TGTGCCAGTAGTATATCGGGGGAAGGGGCCTATGGCTACACCTTC.

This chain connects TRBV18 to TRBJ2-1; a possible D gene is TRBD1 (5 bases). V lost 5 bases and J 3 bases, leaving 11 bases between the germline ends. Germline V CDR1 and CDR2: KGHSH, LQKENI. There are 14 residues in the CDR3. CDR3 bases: TGTGCCAGCTCAAGGGGAAAGGACTACAATGAGCAGTTCTTC. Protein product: CASSRGKDYNEQFF.

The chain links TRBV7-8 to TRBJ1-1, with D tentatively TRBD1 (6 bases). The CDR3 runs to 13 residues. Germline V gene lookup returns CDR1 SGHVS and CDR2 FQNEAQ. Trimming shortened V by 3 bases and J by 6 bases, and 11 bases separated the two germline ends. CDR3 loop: CASSFRTDPEAFF. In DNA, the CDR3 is TGTGCCAGCAGCTTTAGGACAGACCCTGAAGCTTTCTTT.